A selection of T cell receptor beta chains follows, all from one sample in a study of blood T cell repertoires in COVID-19. Repertoires were generated with immunoSEQ multiplex PCR, while TCRdb's copy carries only in-frame clones and drops some. The profile covers approximately 260,000 clones, with around nine tenths appearing a single time and approximately 2% taken by the ten largest. The sequencing input was PBMCs or T cells enriched from blood (not recorded which). The receptors originated from a woman under 30 who had recovered from COVID-19. The CDR3 runs from the conserved cysteine through the conserved F or W. Fields, in order: CDR3 length, V gene, D gene, clone size, J gene, CDR3 protein. D genes are given only for firm matches. The size field is filled for only some rows; it gives once, few, many or a size class.

cdr3_length: 19
v_call: TRBV19
d_call: .
clone_size: few
j_call: TRBJ2-1
cdr3_aa: CASRNYRGVLAGTYNEQFF

cdr3_length: 13
v_call: TRBV7-3
d_call: .
clone_size: .
j_call: TRBJ2-2
cdr3_aa: CASSSDYTGELFF

cdr3_length: 17
v_call: TRBV4-1
d_call: TRBD2
clone_size: .
j_call: TRBJ2-3
cdr3_aa: CASSLLQREFSTDTQYF

cdr3_length: 13
v_call: TRBV25-1
d_call: .
clone_size: .
j_call: TRBJ1-5
cdr3_aa: CASSESRNQPQHF

cdr3_length: 15
v_call: TRBV27
d_call: .
clone_size: .
j_call: TRBJ1-2
cdr3_aa: CASSSLYRGNYGYTF

cdr3_length: 15
v_call: TRBV28
d_call: .
clone_size: .
j_call: TRBJ2-3
cdr3_aa: CASSFLTMSTDTQYF

cdr3_length: 20
v_call: TRBV27
d_call: TRBD1
clone_size: .
j_call: TRBJ1-4
cdr3_aa: CASSLRVISRDRAGIEKLFF

cdr3_length: 11
v_call: TRBV6-1
d_call: .
clone_size: .
j_call: TRBJ2-4
cdr3_aa: CASSEARSDYF

cdr3_length: 13
v_call: TRBV6-5
d_call: TRBD1
clone_size: .
j_call: TRBJ2-5
cdr3_aa: CASAGTAVGTQYF

cdr3_length: 13
v_call: TRBV5-5
d_call: .
clone_size: .
j_call: TRBJ2-1
cdr3_aa: CASSLSGGNEQFF

cdr3_length: 13
v_call: TRBV28
d_call: .
clone_size: .
j_call: TRBJ1-2
cdr3_aa: CASSFSGSYGYTF

cdr3_length: 15
v_call: TRBV5-1
d_call: TRBD1
clone_size: .
j_call: TRBJ1-2
cdr3_aa: CASSSRDRGGDGYTF